These 7 T cell receptor beta chains came from one sample sequenced in a study of T-cell reconstitution after alpha-beta-depleted transplantation in children. It was with unique molecular identifiers that the TCRbeta library was prepared. TCRdb processed the PCR reads anew with MiXCR; each CDR3 protein has one entry. Of a few hundred thousand distinct CDR3 sequences in the sample, approximately 13% are singletons; the top ten hold less than 6.5%. Sequenced here: PBMCs from the stem cell graft donor, sampled from the stem cell graft. These receptors came from a human donor who donated a stem cell graft to a child with combined immunodeficiency.

The chain employs TRBV7-9 and TRBJ2-7, with 9 bases matching TRBD1. V shed 5 bases and J 2 bases; nucleotides not matched to a gene: 10. Germline V gene sequence: CDR1 SEHNR, CDR2 FQNEAQ (reference sequence). The CDR3 spans 16 residues. The CDR3 DNA follows: TGTGCCAGCAGCCCCTCTGGGACAGGGATTACCTACGAGCAGTACTTC. Translation: CASSPSGTGITYEQYF.

The sample holds a few counts of this clonotype. The chain couples TRBV11-1 to TRBJ2-7; no reliable D call. From germline, CDR1 is SGHAT and CDR2 FQDESV (reference sequence). V was trimmed by 3 bases and J by 0 bases, leaving 9 bases between them. CDR3 length equals 14 residues. The CDR3: CASSFRSGSYEQYF. Here the CDR3 DNA reads TGTGCCAGCAGCTTCCGCTCCGGCTCCTACGAGCAGTACTTC.

The J gene is TRBJ2-7, the V gene TRBV28; D is undetermined. This CDR3 comprises 15 residues. With 2 bases removed from V and 2 bases from J, the gap between germline ends came to 13 bases. The V gene's germline CDR1 is MDHEN and CDR2 SYDVKM. The CDR3 coding sequence is TGTGCCAGCAGTTTACTAACTCGGCGAGCCTACGAGCAGTACTTC. Protein product: CASSLLTRRAYEQYF.

The V and J genes are TRBV7-2 and TRBJ2-7; 12 bases fit TRBD2. This CDR3 spans 17 amino acids. Germline loops: CDR1 SGHTA, CDR2 FQGNSA. Unmatched junction bases numbered 9, after V lost 3 bases and J lost 3 bases. CDR3 sequence (DNA): TGTGCCAGCAGCTTCGGTCGACTAGCGGGGGTATACTACGAGCAGTACTTC. Protein: CASSFGRLAGVYYEQYF.

The chain recombines TRBV30 with TRBJ2-7; weak D call: TRBD2 (5 bases). The V gene lost 1 base and the J gene lost 3 bases, with 16 bases spanning the gap. Germline values: CDR1 GTSNPN, CDR2 SVGIG (reference sequence). CDR3 size: 15 residues. CDR3 protein: CAWSGELSGIYEQYF. The CDR3 DNA reads as TGTGCCTGGAGTGGTGAGTTGAGCGGTATCTACGAGCAGTACTTC.

This clonotype was detected only a few times. The rearrangement uses TRBV5-1 and TRBJ2-2; 13 nucleotides line up with TRBD2. The V gene's germline CDR1 is SGHRS and CDR2 YFSETQ. The CDR3 length is 17 residues. V shed 2 bases, J shed 0 bases, and the junction held 1 base outside the gene matches. CDR3 DNA sequence: TGCGCCAGCAGCTTACTAGCGGGAGGGCCGAACACCGGGGAGCTGTTTTTT. Translation gives CASSLLAGGPNTGELFF. The full variable domain, its missing parts supplied by reference TRBV5-1 and TRBJ2-2, is KAGVTQTPRYLIKTRGQQVTLSCSPISGHRSVSWYQQTPGQGLQFLFEYFSETQRNKGNFPGRFSGRQFSNSRSEMNVSTLELGDSALYLCASSLLAGGPNTGELFFGEGSRLTVL.

This clonotype has only a few counts. The genes are TRBV10-3 and TRBJ2-1; TRBD2 matches 12 bases. Germline-derived CDR1 and CDR2 are ENHRY and SYGVKD. Losses at the gene ends were 3 bases for V and 5 bases for J; bases not matched to a gene: 2. The CDR3 loop spans 15 amino acids. The chain's CDR3 is CAISDLAGGNNEQFF. CDR3 nucleotide sequence: TGTGCCATCAGTGACCTAGCGGGGGGGAACAATGAGCAGTTCTTC.